This T cell receptor (beta chain) was identified during a study of regulatory T cells in long-lasting Graves disease. This clonotype was observed at least ten times. Its target is not known. The authors built TCR beta libraries using iRepertoire HTBI primers and Arm-PCR of CDR3 regions. As handled by the study authors: In the combined samples, 50 to 75 TRBV and 14 TRBJ segments were identified. TCRdb re-called the multiplex PCR reads with MiXCR, one entry per CDR3 protein. These V and J calls derive from TCRdb rather than the authors' analysis. Among a few hundred thousand distinct CDR3 sequences, approximately 12% were seen once, and the ten largest hold over 7.5%. The time point is: newly diagnosed GD, antithyroid drugs for less than 3 months. PBMCs were the source of the RNA used for TCR sequencing. Study-level results: Patients with persistent Graves' had lower TCR diversity than newly diagnosed patients.

This sample also belongs to another study, concerning T cells in Graves' hyperthyroidism and ophthalmopathy. As that study records: In the first-round RT-PCR of the TCR CDR3, the HTBI primer set was used.

The sequence derives from a man aged 25-40 years with Graves disease. Sequences were derived from peripheral blood mononuclear cells (PBMCs), sampled at new diagnosis, from a patient treated with antithyroid drugs.

The CDR3 DNA reads TGTGCCAGCAGTCCCCGATCCGGGACACTCACGAACACCATATATTTT. It yields the protein CASSPRSGTLTNTIYF. The chain employs TRBV27 and TRBJ1-3, with D possibly matching TRBD1 (6 bases). Germline CDR1 is MNHEY and CDR2 is SMNVEV (reference sequence). CDR3 length: 16 amino acids. V was shortened by 5 bases and J by 7 bases, with 21 bases between the two germline ends.